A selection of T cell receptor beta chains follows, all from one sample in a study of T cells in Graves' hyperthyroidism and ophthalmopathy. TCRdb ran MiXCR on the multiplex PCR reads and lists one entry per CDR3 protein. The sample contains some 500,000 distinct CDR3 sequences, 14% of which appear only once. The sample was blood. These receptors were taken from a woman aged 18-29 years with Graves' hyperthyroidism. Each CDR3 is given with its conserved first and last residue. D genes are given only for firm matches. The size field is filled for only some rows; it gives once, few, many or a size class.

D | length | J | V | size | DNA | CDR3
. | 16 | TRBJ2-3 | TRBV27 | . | TGTGCCAGCAGTTTATCCAGCGGGACAAGCACAGATACGCAGTATTTT | CASSLSSGTSTDTQYF
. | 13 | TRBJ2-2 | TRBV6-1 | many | TGTGCCAGCAGTAGGGATCACACCGGGGAGCTGTTTTTT | CASSRDHTGELFF
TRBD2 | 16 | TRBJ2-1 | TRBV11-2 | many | TGTGCCAGCAGCTTAGTTTCGCGCGGGAGGGCCGATGAGCAGTTCTTC | CASSLVSRGRADEQFF
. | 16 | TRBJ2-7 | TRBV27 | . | TGTGCCAGCAGCTCCTACCGACTAGGCGGAGGCCACGAGCAGTACTTC | CASSSYRLGGGHEQYF
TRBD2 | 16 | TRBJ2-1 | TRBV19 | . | TGTGCCAGTAGTAAGTTGGGAGGGCAAAGGAACAATGAGCAGTTCTTC | CASSKLGGQRNNEQFF
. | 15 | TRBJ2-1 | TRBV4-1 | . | TGCGCCAGCAGCCAATACGGCGTCCTTGGGAGGAGTCCGTTCTTC | CASSQYGVLGRSPFF
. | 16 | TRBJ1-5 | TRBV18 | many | TGTGCCAGCTCACCGAGGTCCCTTCAGGCCAATCAGCCCCAGCATTTT | CASSPRSLQANQPQHF
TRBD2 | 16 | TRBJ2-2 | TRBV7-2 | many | TGTGCCAGCAGCTCAAGACTAGCGGGAGTAGGCGGGGAGCTGTTTTTT | CASSSRLAGVGGELFF
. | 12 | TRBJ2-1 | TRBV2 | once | TGTGCCAGCAGTGCTGGGTGGGCTGAGCAGTTCTTC | CASSAGWAEQFF
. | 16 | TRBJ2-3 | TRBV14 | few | TGTGCCAGCAGCCAAGATTCGGTCTTTAGCACAGATACGCAGTATTTT | CASSQDSVFSTDTQYF
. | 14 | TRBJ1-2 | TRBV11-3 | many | TGTGCCAGCAGCTCTTTCCGTCTAGACCATGGCTACACCTTC | CASSSFRLDHGYTF
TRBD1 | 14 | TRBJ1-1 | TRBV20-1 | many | TGCAGTGCTCCGGATGGGACAGGGACCACTAAAGCTTTCTTT | CSAPDGTGTTKAFF
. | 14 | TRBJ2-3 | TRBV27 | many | TGTGCCAGCAAGATCGACAGGACCACAGATACGCAGTATTTT | CASKIDRTTDTQYF
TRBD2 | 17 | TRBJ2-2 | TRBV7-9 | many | TGTGCCAGCAGCTTAGGCGGGACTAGCGTATCAACCGGGGAGCTGTTTTTT | CASSLGGTSVSTGELFF
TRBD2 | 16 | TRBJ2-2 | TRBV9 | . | TGTGCCAGCACGTGGGGACTAGCGGGGGGGGACGGGGAGCTGTTTTTT | CASTWGLAGGDGELFF
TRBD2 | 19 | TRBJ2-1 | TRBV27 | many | TGTGCCAGCAGTTTACTCCGTGGGCCAGCGGGAGGGCCCGGCGATGAGCAGTTCTTC | CASSLLRGPAGGPGDEQFF
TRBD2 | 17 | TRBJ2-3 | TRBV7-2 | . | TGTGCCAGCAGCTTAGATCCTGCGGGAGGGCCCACAGATACGCAGTATTTT | CASSLDPAGGPTDTQYF
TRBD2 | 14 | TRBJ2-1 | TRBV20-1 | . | TGCAGTGCCCGGACTAGCGGCTCCTACAATGAGCAGTTCTTC | CSARTSGSYNEQFF
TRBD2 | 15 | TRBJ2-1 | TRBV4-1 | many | TGCGCCAGCAGCAACCAGGGACTACCTACCAATGAGCAGTTCTTC | CASSNQGLPTNEQFF
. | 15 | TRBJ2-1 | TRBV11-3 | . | TGTGCCAGTAAAATAGCGAGTCCCTCCTACAATGAGCAGTTCTTC | CASKIASPSYNEQFF
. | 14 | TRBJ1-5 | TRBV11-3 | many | TGTGCCAGCAGCAAACAGGGTCCAAATCAGCCCCAGCATTTT | CASSKQGPNQPQHF
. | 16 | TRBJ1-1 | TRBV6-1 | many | TGTGCCAGCATTGGAAGGCGAGGGGTGGGGAACACTGAAGCTTTCTTT | CASIGRRGVGNTEAFF
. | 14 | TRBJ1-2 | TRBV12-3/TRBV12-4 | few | TGTGCCAGCAGGGCACAGGGTCGAGCCTATGGCTACACCTTC | CASRAQGRAYGYTF
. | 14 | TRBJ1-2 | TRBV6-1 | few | TGTGCCAGCATACCGATGAGGGATTCCTATGGCTACACCTTC | CASIPMRDSYGYTF
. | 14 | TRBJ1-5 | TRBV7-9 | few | TGTGCCAGCAGCCCAGGGGCTGGGGTTCAGCCCCAGCATTTT | CASSPGAGVQPQHF
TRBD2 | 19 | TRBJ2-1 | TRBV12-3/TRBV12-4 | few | TGTGCCAGCAGTTCGCAGGGACTAGCGGGAGGGCCGTCCTACAATGAGCAGTTCTTC | CASSSQGLAGGPSYNEQFF
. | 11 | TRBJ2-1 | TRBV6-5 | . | TGTGCCAGCAGTTACGTCGATGAGCAGTTCTTC | CASSYVDEQFF
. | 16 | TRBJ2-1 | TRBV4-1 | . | TGCGCCAGCAGCCAGTGGGGGGGCGCGTCCTACAATGAGCAGTTCTTC | CASSQWGGASYNEQFF
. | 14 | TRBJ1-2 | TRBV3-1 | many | TGTGCCAGCAGCGAAAGGTCAGCAATCGGGGGCTACACCTTC | CASSERSAIGGYTF
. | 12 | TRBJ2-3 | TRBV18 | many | TGTGCCAGCTCGACACGCACAGATACGCAGTATTTT | CASSTRTDTQYF
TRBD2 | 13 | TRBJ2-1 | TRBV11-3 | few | TGTGCCAGCAGCTCGGCGGGAGTAAGGGAGCAGTTCTTC | CASSSAGVREQFF
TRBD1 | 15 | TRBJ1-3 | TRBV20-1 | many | TGCAGTGCTAGTACCCACCAGGGGGCCGTAAACACCATATATTTT | CSASTHQGAVNTIYF
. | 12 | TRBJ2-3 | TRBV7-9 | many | TGTGCCAGCAGCTCACCCTGGGATACGCAGTATTTT | CASSSPWDTQYF
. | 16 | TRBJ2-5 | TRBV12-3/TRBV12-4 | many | TGTGCCAGCAGTTTCTTGAGACAGGGAGGGCAAGAGACCCAGTACTTC | CASSFLRQGGQETQYF
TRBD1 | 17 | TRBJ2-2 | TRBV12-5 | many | TGTGCTAGTGGTTTGGTACTCGGACAGGGGAACACCGGGGAGCTGTTTTTT | CASGLVLGQGNTGELFF
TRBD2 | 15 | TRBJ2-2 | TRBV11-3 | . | TGTGCCAGCAGCGGTAGCGGGATTTCCACCGGGGAGCTGTTTTTT | CASSGSGISTGELFF
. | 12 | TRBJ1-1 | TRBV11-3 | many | TGTGCCAGCAGCCCGAATCAGGGGGAAGCTTTCTTT | CASSPNQGEAFF
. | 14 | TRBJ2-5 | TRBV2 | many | TGTGCCAGCAGTGAAGGCCAGGTCAGAGAGACCCAGTACTTC | CASSEGQVRETQYF
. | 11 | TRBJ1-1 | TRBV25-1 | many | TGTGCCAGCACCAGACGTTATGAAGCTTTCTTT | CASTRRYEAFF
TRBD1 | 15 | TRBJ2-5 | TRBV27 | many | TGTGCCAGCAGTTTATGGACAGGATCGCAAGAGACCCAGTACTTC | CASSLWTGSQETQYF
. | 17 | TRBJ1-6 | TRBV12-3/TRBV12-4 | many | TGTGCCAGCGGCCTTGGACGGTTAAGCTCCTATAATTCACCCCTCCACTTT | CASGLGRLSSYNSPLHF
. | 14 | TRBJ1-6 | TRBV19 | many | TGTGCCAGTAGTATTTCTGACGGTAACTCACCCCTCCACTTT | CASSISDGNSPLHF
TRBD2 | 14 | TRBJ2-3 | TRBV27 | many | TGTGCCAGCAGCCCTATAGCGGGTACAGATACGCAGTATTTT | CASSPIAGTDTQYF
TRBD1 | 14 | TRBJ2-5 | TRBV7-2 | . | TGTGTCAGCAGCCGGACAGGGATGGAAGAGACCCAGTACTTC | CVSSRTGMEETQYF
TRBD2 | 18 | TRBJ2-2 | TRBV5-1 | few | TGCGCCAGCAGCGTACCAGATGGGGGACTAGCAGGGACCGGGGAGCTGTTTTTT | CASSVPDGGLAGTGELFF
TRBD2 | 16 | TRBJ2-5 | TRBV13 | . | TGTGCCAGCAGCTTAGGAACTAGCGGGAGGGAAGAGACCCAGTACTTC | CASSLGTSGREETQYF
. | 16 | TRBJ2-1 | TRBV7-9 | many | TGTGCCAGCAGCCGATTACTAGGTCGGTCCTACAATGAGCAGTTCTTC | CASSRLLGRSYNEQFF
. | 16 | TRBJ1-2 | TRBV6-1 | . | TGTGCCAGCAGTTATATCAGTTCGGGGAGAAACTATGGCTGCACCTTC | CASSYISSGRNYGCTF
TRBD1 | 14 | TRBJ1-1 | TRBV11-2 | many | TGTGCCAGCAGGCACCGGGACAGGGACACTGAAGCTTTCTTT | CASRHRDRDTEAFF
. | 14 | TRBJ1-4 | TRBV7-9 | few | TGTGCCAGCAGCGTCGGTCAGGGTCATGAAAAACTGTTTTTT | CASSVGQGHEKLFF
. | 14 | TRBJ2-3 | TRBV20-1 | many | TGCAGTGCTAGCGAGGGGGTAGGGGCAGATACGCAGTATTTT | CSASEGVGADTQYF
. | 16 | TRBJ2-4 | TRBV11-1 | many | TGTGCCAGCAGCTTATTCGGTTCAGGGGCCAAAAACATTCAGTACTTC | CASSLFGSGAKNIQYF
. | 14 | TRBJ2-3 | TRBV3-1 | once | TGTGCCAGCAGCCAAGAAGTGAACGGGATAGGGCAGTATTTT | CASSQEVNGIGQYF
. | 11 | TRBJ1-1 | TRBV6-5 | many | TGTGCCAGCAGTTACGCGAGTGAAGCTTTCTTT | CASSYASEAFF
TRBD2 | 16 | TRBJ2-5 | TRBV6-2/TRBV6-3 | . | TGTGCCAGCAGTTACTTGGGGCTAGCGGGAGGAGAGACCCAGTACTTC | CASSYLGLAGGETQYF
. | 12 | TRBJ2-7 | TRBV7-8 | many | TGTGCCAGCAGCCGATGGCGGGCCGAGCAGTACTTC | CASSRWRAEQYF